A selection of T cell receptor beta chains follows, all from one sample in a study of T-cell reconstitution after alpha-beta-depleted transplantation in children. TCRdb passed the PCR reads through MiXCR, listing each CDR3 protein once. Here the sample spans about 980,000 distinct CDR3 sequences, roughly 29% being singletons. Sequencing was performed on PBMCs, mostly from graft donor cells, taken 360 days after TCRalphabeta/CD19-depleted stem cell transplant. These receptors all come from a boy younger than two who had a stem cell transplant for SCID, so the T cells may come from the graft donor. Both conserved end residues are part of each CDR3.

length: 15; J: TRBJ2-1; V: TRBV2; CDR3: CASREQTPYYNEQFF
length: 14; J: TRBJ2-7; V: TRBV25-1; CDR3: CASSEFGQFYEQYF
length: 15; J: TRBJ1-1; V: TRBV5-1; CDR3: CASSLGWGMGTEAFF
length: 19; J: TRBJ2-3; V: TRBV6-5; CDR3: CASSYGAIAGDPSTDTQYF
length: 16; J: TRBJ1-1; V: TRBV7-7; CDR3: CASSLALRDRGLGAFF
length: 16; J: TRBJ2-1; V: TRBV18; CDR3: CASSPLPQGVNNEQFF
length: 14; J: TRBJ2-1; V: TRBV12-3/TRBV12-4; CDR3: CASSGLAGWNEQFF
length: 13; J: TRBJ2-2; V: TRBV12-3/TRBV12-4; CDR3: CASSLGGAGELFF
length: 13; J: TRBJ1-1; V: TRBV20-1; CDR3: CSASWRANTEAFF
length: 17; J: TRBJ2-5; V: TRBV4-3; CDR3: CASSQSTGPPRGETQYF
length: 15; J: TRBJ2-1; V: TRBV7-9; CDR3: CASSPTTFSYNEQFF
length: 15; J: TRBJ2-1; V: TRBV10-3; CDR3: CAISDSISSYNEQFF